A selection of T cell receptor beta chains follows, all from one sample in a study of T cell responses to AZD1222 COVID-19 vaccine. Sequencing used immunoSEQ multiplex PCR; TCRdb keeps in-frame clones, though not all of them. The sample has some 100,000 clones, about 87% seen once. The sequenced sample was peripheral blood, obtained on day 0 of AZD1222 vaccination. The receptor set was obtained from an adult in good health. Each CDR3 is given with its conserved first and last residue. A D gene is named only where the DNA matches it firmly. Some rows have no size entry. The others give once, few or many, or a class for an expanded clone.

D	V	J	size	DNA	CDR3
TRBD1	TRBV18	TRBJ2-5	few	TGTGCCAGCTCACGACAGGGAACTGAGACCCAGTACTTC	CASSRQGTETQYF
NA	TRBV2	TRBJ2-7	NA	TGTGCCAGCACGAGAGGAATCACTGAGCAGTACTTC	CASTRGITEQYF
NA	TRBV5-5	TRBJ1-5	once	TGTGCCAGCAGCTGGAATAGCAATCAGCCCCAGCATTTT	CASSWNSNQPQHF
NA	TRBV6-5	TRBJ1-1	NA	TGTGCCAGCAGTTACTCGACAAGGGATGGGGGAGCTTTCTTT	CASSYSTRDGGAFF
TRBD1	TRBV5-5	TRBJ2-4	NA	TGTGCCAGCAGACGACCAGGGGGTAACATTCAGTACTTC	CASRRPGGNIQYF
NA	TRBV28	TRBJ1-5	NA	TGTGCCAGCACCTCCGTCAACTGGCAGCCCCAGCATTTT	CASTSVNWQPQHF
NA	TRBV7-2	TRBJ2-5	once	TGTGCCAGCAGCCCCCAAGAGACCCAGTACTTC	CASSPQETQYF
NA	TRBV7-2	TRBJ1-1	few	TGTGCCAGCAGTAGGGGACGGGAGAACACTGAAGCTTTCTTT	CASSRGRENTEAFF
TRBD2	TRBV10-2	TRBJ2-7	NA	TGCGCCAGCAGTTTGCTAGCGGGTCTGAGCTCCTACGAGCAGTACTTC	CASSLLAGLSSYEQYF
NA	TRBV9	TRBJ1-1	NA	TGTGCCAGCAGCGGGACAAGGAACACTGAAGCTTTCTTT	CASSGTRNTEAFF
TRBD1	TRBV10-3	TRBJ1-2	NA	TGTGCCACCGGGGACAGCAAAGATGGCTACACCTTC	CATGDSKDGYTF
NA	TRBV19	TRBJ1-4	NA	TGTGCCAGTAGTCCGGCAAATTCGGGGACGCAAAAACTGTTTTTT	CASSPANSGTQKLFF
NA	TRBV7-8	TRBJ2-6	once	TGTGCCAGCAGCCCGAAGAGGGAATTCTCTGGGGCCAACGTCCTGACTTTC	CASSPKREFSGANVLTF
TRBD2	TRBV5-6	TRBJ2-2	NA	TGTGCCAGCAGCCAGCAGACTAGCGGGAGTACCGGGGAGCTGTTTTTT	CASSQQTSGSTGELFF
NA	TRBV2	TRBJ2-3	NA	TGTGCCAGCAGTCCCACCACAGATACGCAGTATTTT	CASSPTTDTQYF
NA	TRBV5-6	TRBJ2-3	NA	TGTGCCAGCAGCTTGGTGGATACGCAGTATTTT	CASSLVDTQYF
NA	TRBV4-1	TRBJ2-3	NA	TGCGCCAGCAGCCCCCTCGGGAGAGGCACAGATACGCAGTATTTT	CASSPLGRGTDTQYF
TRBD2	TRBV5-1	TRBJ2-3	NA	TGCGCCAGCAGCATGGGACTAGCGGGTGCAGATACGCAGTATTTT	CASSMGLAGADTQYF
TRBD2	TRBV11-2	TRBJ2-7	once	TGTGCCAGCAGCTCAAGGACTAGCGACGAGCAGTACTTC	CASSSRTSDEQYF
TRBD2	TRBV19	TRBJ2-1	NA	TGTGCCAGTAGTATGGTTTCCGGACTAGCGGGTGAGCAGTTCTTC	CASSMVSGLAGEQFF
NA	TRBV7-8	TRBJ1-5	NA	TGTGCCAGCAGCTTACACAGGAATCAGCCCCAGCATTTT	CASSLHRNQPQHF
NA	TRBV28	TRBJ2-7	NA	TGTGCCAGCAGTTTGGGGACTCGCTTAGGGTCCTACGAGCAGTACTTC	CASSLGTRLGSYEQYF
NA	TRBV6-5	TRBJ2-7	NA	TGTGCCAGCAGTTTGGCCTACTCCTACGAGCAGTACTTC	CASSLAYSYEQYF
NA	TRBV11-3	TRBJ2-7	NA	TGTGCCAGCAGCTTTCGGGGTGGGAGCTACGAGCAGTACTTC	CASSFRGGSYEQYF
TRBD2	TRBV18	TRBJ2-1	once	TGTGCCAGCTCCAAGAGGGGTCTAGCGGCAAACTACAATGAGCAGTTCTTC	CASSKRGLAANYNEQFF
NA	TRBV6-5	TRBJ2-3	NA	TGTGCCAGCAGTTTCCCCGAGCCCCGCACAGATACGCAGTATTTT	CASSFPEPRTDTQYF
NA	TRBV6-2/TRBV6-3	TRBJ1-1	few	TGTGCCAGCAGTTACTATCAGGGTTTATTGACTGAAGCTTTCTTT	CASSYYQGLLTEAFF
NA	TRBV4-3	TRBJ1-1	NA	TGCGCCAGCAGCCTTCTGGGCAGGGACACTGAAGCTTTCTTT	CASSLLGRDTEAFF
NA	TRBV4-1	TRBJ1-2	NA	TGCGCCAGCAGCCTATCCCTACGGGGGGCTGCCGGCTACACCTTC	CASSLSLRGAAGYTF
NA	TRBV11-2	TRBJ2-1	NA	TGTGCCAGCCGGATCCAGGGGTACAATGAGCAGTTCTTC	CASRIQGYNEQFF
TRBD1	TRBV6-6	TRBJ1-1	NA	TGTGCCAGCAATTTGGTCACAGGGGGCACTGAAGCTTTCTTT	CASNLVTGGTEAFF
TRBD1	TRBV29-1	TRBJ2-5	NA	TGCAGCGTTGTGGGACAGTTGCAAGAGACCCAGTACTTC	CSVVGQLQETQYF
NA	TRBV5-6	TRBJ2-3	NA	TGTGCCAGCAGCTTTCCCAGCGGCACAGATACGCAGTATTTT	CASSFPSGTDTQYF
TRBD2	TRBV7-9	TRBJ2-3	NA	TGTGCCAGCAGCCCAACGGGACTAGCTAATACGCAGTATTTT	CASSPTGLANTQYF
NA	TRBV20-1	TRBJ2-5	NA	TGCAGTGCTATGAGCGAAGAGACCCAGTACTTC	CSAMSEETQYF
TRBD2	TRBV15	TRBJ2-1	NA	TGTGCCACCAGTCCCGGGGGGGCGGGAGCTGGGAATGAGCAGTTCTTC	CATSPGGAGAGNEQFF
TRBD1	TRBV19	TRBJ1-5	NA	TGTGCCAGTAGTTGGACAGGGGGCAGCAATCAGCCCCAGCATTTT	CASSWTGGSNQPQHF